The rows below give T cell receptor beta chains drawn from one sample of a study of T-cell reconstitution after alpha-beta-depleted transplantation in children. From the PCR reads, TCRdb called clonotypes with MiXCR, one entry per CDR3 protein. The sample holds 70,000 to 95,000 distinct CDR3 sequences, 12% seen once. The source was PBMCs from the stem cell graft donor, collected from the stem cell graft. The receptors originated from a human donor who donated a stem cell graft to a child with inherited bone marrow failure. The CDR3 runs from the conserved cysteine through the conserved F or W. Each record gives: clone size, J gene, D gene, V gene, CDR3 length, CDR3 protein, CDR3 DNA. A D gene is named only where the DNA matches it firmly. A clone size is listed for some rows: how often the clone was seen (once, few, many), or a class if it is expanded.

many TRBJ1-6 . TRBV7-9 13 CASSYRVNSPLHF TGTGCCAGCAGCTACAGGGTTAATTCACCCCTCCACTTT
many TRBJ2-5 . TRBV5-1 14 CASSVTGNQETQYF TGCGCCAGCAGTGTAACAGGGAACCAAGAGACCCAGTACTTC
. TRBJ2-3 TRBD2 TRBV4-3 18 CASSPGTSGPESTDTQYF TGCGCCAGCAGCCCCGGGACTAGCGGGCCGGAAAGCACAGATACGCAGTATTTT
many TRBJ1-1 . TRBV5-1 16 CASSLITGGRNTEAFF TGCGCCAGCAGCTTGATTACTGGGGGTCGGAACACTGAAGCTTTCTTT
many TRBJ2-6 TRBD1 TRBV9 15 CASSPGTAGANVLTF TGTGCCAGCAGCCCGGGGACAGCCGGGGCCAACGTCCTGACTTTC
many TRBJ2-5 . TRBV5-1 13 CASSRPGQETQYF TGCGCCAGCAGCCGTCCCGGGCAAGAGACCCAGTACTTC
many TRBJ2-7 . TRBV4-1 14 CASSQGKGGVEQYF TGCGCCAGCAGCCAAGGTAAGGGTGGAGTCGAGCAGTACTTC
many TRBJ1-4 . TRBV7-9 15 CASSTHEGRSEKLFF TGTGCCAGCAGCACCCACGAGGGCAGGTCTGAAAAACTGTTTTTT
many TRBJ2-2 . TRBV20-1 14 CSARMPQGTGELFF TGCAGTGCTAGGATGCCACAGGGAACCGGGGAGCTGTTTTTT
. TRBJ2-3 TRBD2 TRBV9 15 CASSVASGATDTQYF TGTGCCAGCAGCGTAGCTAGCGGGGCCACAGATACGCAGTATTTT
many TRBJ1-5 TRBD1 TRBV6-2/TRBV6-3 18 CASSFSPWDRGAYQPQHF TGTGCCAGCAGCTTTTCCCCCTGGGACAGGGGGGCTTATCAGCCCCAGCATTTT
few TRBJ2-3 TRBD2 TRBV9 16 CASSVGRGSSTDTQYF TGTGCCAGCAGCGTAGGTCGCGGGAGCAGCACAGATACGCAGTATTTT
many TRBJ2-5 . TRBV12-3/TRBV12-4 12 CASGYGGETQYF TGTGCCAGCGGTTACGGGGGAGAGACCCAGTACTTC
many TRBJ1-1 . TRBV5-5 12 CASSLLGGSAFF TGTGCCAGCAGCTTGTTGGGGGGCAGCGCTTTCTTT
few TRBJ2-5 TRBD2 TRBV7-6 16 CASSSSPTSGEETQYF TGTGCCAGCAGCTCCTCACCCACTAGCGGGGAAGAGACCCAGTACTTC
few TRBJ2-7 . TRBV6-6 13 CASSPGTQYEQYF TGTGCCAGCAGTCCCGGGACACAGTACGAGCAGTACTTC
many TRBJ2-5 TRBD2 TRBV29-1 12 CSVLGGGETQYF TGCAGCGTCCTGGGGGGGGGAGAGACCCAGTACTTC
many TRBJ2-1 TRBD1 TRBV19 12 CASGQGRGGQFF TGTGCCAGTGGACAGGGAAGGGGAGGGCAGTTCTTC
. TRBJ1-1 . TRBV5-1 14 CASSLAPRDTEAFF TGCGCCAGCAGCCTAGCTCCGCGCGACACTGAAGCTTTCTTT
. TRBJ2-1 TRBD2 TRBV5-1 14 CASSASGPTLEQFF TGCGCCAGCAGCGCTAGCGGCCCCACCCTTGAGCAGTTCTTC
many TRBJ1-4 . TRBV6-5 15 CASSQPGASNEKLFF TGTGCCAGCAGCCAGCCGGGGGCTTCTAATGAAAAACTGTTTTTT
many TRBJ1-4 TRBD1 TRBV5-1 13 CASSLATGGRLFF TGCGCCAGCAGCTTGGCCACAGGGGGAAGACTGTTTTTT
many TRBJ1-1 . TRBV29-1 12 CSVQGVSAEAFF TGCAGCGTCCAAGGGGTGAGCGCTGAAGCTTTCTTT
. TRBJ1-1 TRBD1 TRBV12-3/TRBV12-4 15 CASKGTGGMNTEAFF TGTGCCAGCAAGGGGACAGGGGGTATGAACACTGAAGCTTTCTTT
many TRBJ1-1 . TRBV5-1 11 CASREMGEAFF TGCGCCAGCAGAGAGATGGGGGAAGCTTTCTTT
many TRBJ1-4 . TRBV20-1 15 CSATRPTGLNEKLFF TGCAGTGCTACTCGCCCGACAGGCTTAAATGAAAAACTGTTTTTT
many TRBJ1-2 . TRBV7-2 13 CASSLVRDYGYTF TGTGCCAGCAGCTTAGTACGGGACTATGGCTACACCTTC
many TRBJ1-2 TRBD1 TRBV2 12 CARGGQGNGYTF TGTGCCCGAGGGGGACAGGGAAATGGCTACACCTTC